What follows are 32 T cell receptor beta chains derived from one specimen sequenced in a study of control samples from healthy donors and cancer patients. TCRdb's copy holds only in-frame clones and misses some; the assay was immunoSEQ multiplex PCR. The sample lists 150,000 to 200,000 clones, 80% to 90% occurring once. Sequencing was carried out using blood. Receptors were obtained from a man between 18 and 29 years old in good health.

This clone has only a few counts. The genes are TRBV14 and TRBJ2-7; tentative D call: TRBD2 (6 bases). The CDR3 extends over 15 amino acids. V lost 1 base to trimming and J lost 6 bases, with 16 bases between them. Looked up from germline, CDR1 is SGHDN and CDR2 is FVKESK. CDR3 in DNA: TGTGCCAGCAGCCAAGCTAGGTCTTCGCGGGGCGAGCAGTACTTC. Amino acids: CASSQARSSRGEQYF.

CDR3 region: CASSSNRNEKLFF. In nucleotides, the CDR3 is TGTGCCAGCAGTTCTAACAGGAATGAAAAACTGTTTTTT. This chain connects TRBV28 to TRBJ1-4; D is possibly TRBD1 (5 bases). Germline V gene lookup returns CDR1 MDHEN and CDR2 SYDVKM. V was shortened by 4 bases and J by 5 bases, with 8 bases between the two germline ends. The CDR3 is made up of 13 amino acids.

The chain uses TRBV12-3 or TRBV12-4 and TRBJ1-1, with D possibly matching TRBD1 (6 bases). The germline V and J ends were trimmed by 7 bases and 1 base, with 10 bases remaining between them. The CDR3 is made up of 13 amino acids. As DNA, the CDR3 is TGTGCCAGCACCGCGGGACAGAACACTGAAGCTTTCTTT. Encoded protein: CASTAGQNTEAFF.

This chain links TRBV11-2 with TRBJ2-2; 10 nucleotides line up with TRBD2. Germline CDR1 is SGHAT and CDR2 is FQNNGV. V trimming: 8 bases; J trimming: 1 base; junction bases outside the gene matches: 10. CDR3 length: 17 residues. The CDR3 region has the DNA TGTGCCAGCCTAAGCGGGGGGGCAAGTTGGAACACCGGGGAGCTGTTTTTT. Protein product: CASLSGGASWNTGELFF.

The chain combines TRBV12-5 with TRBJ2-2; maybe TRBD1 (6 bases). Germline CDR1 and CDR2: LGHNT and FRNRAP. Trimming removed 7 bases from V and 4 bases from J, with 16 bases in between. The CDR3 extends over 15 amino acids. DNA of the CDR3: TGTGCTAGTGCCGTCGTGGGGGCTTCCACCGGGGAGCTGTTTTTT. This sequence encodes CASAVVGASTGELFF.

The chain joins TRBV30 to TRBJ1-5; no firm D call. The CDR3 loop spans 13 amino acids. The germline gives CDR1 GTSNPN, CDR2 SVGIG (reference sequence). V was cut by 5 bases and J by 0 bases, with 8 bases left in between. The CDR3 bases are TGTGCCTGGGCGGTTAATAGCAATCAGCCCCAGCATTTT. It encodes CAWAVNSNQPQHF.

The chain is built from TRBV4-3 and TRBJ2-5; D gene uncertain. CDR1 is LGHNA and CDR2 is YSLEER in the germline V gene. Trimming left V 0 bases short and J 5 bases short, with 4 bases between. This CDR3 has 12 residues. CDR3 protein: CASSQDMETQYF. Written as DNA, the CDR3 is TGCGCCAGCAGCCAAGATATGGAGACCCAGTACTTC.

This chain links TRBV7-2 with TRBJ1-2; D is uncertain. This CDR3 has 18 amino acids. V lost 4 bases to trimming and J lost 8 bases, with 29 bases between them. Germline V gives CDR1 SGHTA, CDR2 FQGNSA. CDR3 loop: CASSSSLLEGRWGRGYTF. The CDR3 nucleotides are TGTGCCAGCAGCTCCTCCCTTTTAGAGGGCCGCTGGGGAAGAGGCTACACCTTC.

This chain joins TRBV4-2 and TRBJ2-5; 9 nucleotides agree with TRBD2. The germline CDR1 and CDR2 sequences are LGHNA and YNFKEQ. The J segment lost 2 bases and the V segment lost 1 base, leaving 5 bases of the junction unmatched. This CDR3 contains 16 residues. In DNA form, the CDR3 reads TGTGCCAGCAGCCAAGTCCTAGCGGGGATACAAGAGACCCAGTACTTC. This sequence encodes CASSQVLAGIQETQYF.

The J gene is TRBJ1-2, the V gene TRBV23-1; D uncertain. TRBV23-1 is identified as an open reading frame with a role that is uncertain. This CDR3 region has 12 residues. The V end was cut by 11 bases, the J end by 0 bases, with 10 bases between. The CDR3 DNA is TGCGCCGGAAGGGTCGCTAACTATGGCTACACCTTC. This sequence encodes CAGRVANYGYTF.

The chain combines TRBV9 with TRBJ1-5, with 10 bases aligning to TRBD1. With 0 bases clipped from V and 0 bases from J, the junction kept 9 bases outside the gene matches. The CDR3 sequence is 19 residues long. CDR1 SGDLS and CDR2 YYNGEE come from the germline V gene. In DNA, the CDR3 is TGTGCCAGCAGCGTAGGTGGGACAGGGGCGGAAAATAGCAATCAGCCCCAGCATTTT. Residues: CASSVGGTGAENSNQPQHF.

V gene TRBV19 combines with J gene TRBJ1-2; no firm D call. The V gene lost 9 bases and the J gene lost 4 bases, with 12 bases spanning the gap. The CDR3 spans 12 residues. From germline, CDR1 is LNHDA and CDR2 SQIVND (reference sequence). This chain's CDR3 is CASSPRTYGYTF. The DNA for the CDR3 is TGTGCCAGCAGCCCCAGGACCTATGGCTACACCTTC.

This clone came up once. This sequence joins TRBV7-2 and TRBJ2-5, with TRBD2 identical over 10 bases. The germline CDR1 and CDR2 sequences are SGHTA and FQGNSA. Trimming cost V 1 base and J 6 bases; bases outside gene matches: 8. This CDR3 has 16 residues. CDR3: CASSLDLAGARKTQYF. CDR3 in DNA: TGTGCCAGCAGCTTAGATCTAGCGGGGGCTAGAAAGACCCAGTACTTC.

The rearrangement links TRBV27 to TRBJ2-7, with a weak D call TRBD2 (6 bases). V lost 2 bases, J lost 6 bases, and 11 bases lay in between. The CDR3 sequence is 13 residues long. Germline values: CDR1 MNHEY, CDR2 SMNVEV (reference sequence). CDR3 amino acids: CASSLLLGGEQYF. The DNA of the CDR3 is TGTGCCAGCAGTTTACTGTTGGGGGGCGAGCAGTACTTC.

The gene calls are TRBV7-3 and TRBJ2-5, with 7 bases aligning to TRBD1. The CDR3 is 13 residues long. J was trimmed by 2 bases and V by 5 bases; bases with no gene match: 2. Germline assignment: CDR1 SGHTA and CDR2 FQGTGA. The CDR3 loop is CASSQGVQETQYF. The CDR3 DNA is TGTGCCAGCAGCCAGGGGGTACAAGAGACCCAGTACTTC.

The J gene is TRBJ2-3, the V gene TRBV5-4; 13 nucleotides match TRBD2. The germline V gene has CDR1 SGHNT and CDR2 YYREEE (reference sequence). J gave up 1 base and V 2 bases, and 7 bases lay outside the gene matches. This CDR3 spans 18 amino acids. CDR3 region: CASSFGTSGNIGTDTQYF. CDR3 in DNA: TGTGCCAGCAGCTTTGGGACTAGCGGGAACATAGGCACAGATACGCAGTATTTT.

V is TRBV6-5 and J is TRBJ1-5, with D unresolved. CDR3 length: 14 amino acids. V dropped 7 bases and J dropped 2 bases, with 12 bases sitting between them. From germline, CDR1 is MNHEY and CDR2 SVGAGI. CDR3 amino acids: CASTDAEGNQPQHF. Here the CDR3 DNA reads TGTGCCAGCACCGACGCCGAGGGCAATCAGCCCCAGCATTTT.

This chain links TRBV5-4 with TRBJ1-3, with 7 bases fitting TRBD1. J lost 2 bases, V lost 4 bases, and 6 bases had no gene match. The CDR3 is 15 amino acids. CDR1 is SGHNT, CDR2 YYREEE, per germline (reference sequence). The CDR3 spells CASSARQGTGNTIYF. The CDR3 DNA reads as TGTGCCAGCAGCGCTAGACAGGGAACTGGAAACACCATATATTTT.

The chain is built from TRBV18 and TRBJ2-7; no clear D. Trimming took 4 bases from V and 3 from J, leaving 10 bases between them. The CDR3 loop spans 13 amino acids. The germline V gene has CDR1 KGHSH and CDR2 LQKENI. Here the CDR3 DNA reads TGTGCCAGCTCACAGGACGCCGGCTACGAGCAGTACTTC. Translation gives CASSQDAGYEQYF.

The chain combines TRBV7-2 with TRBJ2-2; D ambiguous. CDR1 and CDR2 (germline): SGHTA, FQGNSA. CDR3 length equals 12 residues. Trimming took off 5 bases at V and 5 bases at J, with 6 bases between the two ends. The CDR3 DNA is TGTGCCAGCAGCCTAGTAACCGGGGAGCTGTTTTTT. It translates to CASSLVTGELFF.

The V call is TRBV5-6, the J call TRBJ1-4; TRBD1 matches at 9 bases. With V trimmed by 4 bases and J by 6 bases, 7 bases remained unmatched. The germline V gene has CDR1 SGHDT and CDR2 YYEEEE. This CDR3 is built from 15 residues. CDR3 loop: CASSQARTGDEKLFF. CDR3 sequence (DNA): TGTGCCAGCAGCCAGGCGAGGACAGGGGATGAAAAACTGTTTTTT.

Regarding this clone: An end of the junction does not agree with germline; a read error may underlie this. The chain has TRBV5-1 and TRBJ2-5; TRBD2 aligns across 10 bases. CDR1 is SGHRS and CDR2 is YFSETQ in the germline V gene. The CDR3 sequence is 16 residues long. This CDR3 is CASSLERIGLAGACDF. CDR3 nucleotide sequence: TGCGCCAGCAGCTTGGAAAGAATAGGCCTAGCGGGGGCCTGTGACTTC.

The V call is TRBV3-1 (or the pseudogene TRBV3-2), the J call TRBJ1-1; the D is unclear. The CDR3 length is 14 residues. V was pared by 4 bases and J by 3 bases, with 12 bases between. Germline V gene data show CDR1 as LGHDT and CDR2 as YNNKEL (reference sequence). The CDR3 reads CASSRNGLDTEAFF. CDR3 DNA: TGTGCCAGCAGCCGCAACGGTTTGGACACTGAAGCTTTCTTT.

V gene TRBV5-1 combines with J gene TRBJ2-5; D possibly matches TRBD1 or TRBD2 (5 bases each). CDR1 SGHRS and CDR2 YFSETQ come from the germline V gene. The CDR3 is made up of 14 amino acids. The V and J ends lost 0 bases and 5 bases respectively, with 11 bases between them. DNA of the CDR3: TGCGCCAGCAGCTTGGGGCAGGGAGATGAGACCCAGTACTTC. Protein product: CASSLGQGDETQYF.

This clone was recorded a few times. This sequence joins TRBV2 and TRBJ2-2, with a weak D call TRBD1 (6 bases). Between the trimmed V and J ends, which lost 1 base and 6 bases, there was a span of 18 bases. This CDR3 is built from 17 residues. Germline values: CDR1 SNHLY, CDR2 FYNNEI. The CDR3 DNA is TGTGCCAGCAGTGAAGGAAGTTGGACAGTGGGTGCCGGGGAGCTGTTTTTT. It encodes CASSEGSWTVGAGELFF.

The rearrangement uses TRBV7-8 and TRBJ2-3; 7 bases are a match to TRBD2. CDR3 length: 17 residues. J gave up 1 base and V 5 bases, and 12 bases lay outside the gene matches. The germline CDR1 and CDR2 sequences are SGHVS and FQNEAQ. The CDR3 DNA is TGTGCCAGCAGCCCACGAGTTGGGAGGGAAGGCACAGATACGCAGTATTTT. Its translation is CASSPRVGREGTDTQYF.

The chain has TRBV4-1 and TRBJ1-2; D ambiguous. V gave up 0 bases and J gave up 8 bases, with 16 bases separating them. CDR1 is MGHRA, CDR2 YSYEKL, per germline. The CDR3 contains 15 residues. For the CDR3, the DNA is TGCGCCAGCAGCCAAGATGTTCCGGGTCGCGGAGGCTACACCTTC. Encoded protein: CASSQDVPGRGGYTF.

This chain uses TRBV11-2 with TRBJ1-2, with no clear D. The CDR3 has 15 amino acids. Germline V CDR1 and CDR2: SGHAT, FQNNGV. Deletions cut 0 bases from V and 2 bases from J, with 10 bases between. CDR3 residues: CASSLDRSLNYGYTF. The CDR3 DNA follows: TGTGCCAGCAGCTTAGATAGGAGTCTAAACTATGGCTACACCTTC.

The genes are TRBV5-5 and TRBJ2-1; D tentatively reads TRBD1 or TRBD2 (5 bases each). CDR3 length equals 14 residues. The germline V gene has CDR1 SGHKS and CDR2 YYEKEE (reference sequence). V lost 7 bases and J lost 1, with 12 bases in between. The CDR3 region has the DNA TGTGCCAGCGGTATGGGACCATCCTACAATGAGCAGTTCTTC. Translated, it gives CASGMGPSYNEQFF. The full variable domain, its missing parts supplied by reference TRBV5-5 and TRBJ2-1, is DAGVTQSPTHLIKTRGQQVTLRCSPISGHKSVSWYQQVLGQGPQFIFQYYEKEERGRGNFPDRFSARQFPNYSSELNVNALLLGDSALYLCASGMGPSYNEQFFGPGTRLTVL.

The V call is TRBV12-3 or TRBV12-4, the J call TRBJ1-2, with D maybe TRBD1 (6 bases). The CDR3 contains 12 residues. The V and J ends lost 10 bases and 3 bases respectively, with 12 bases between them. The CDR3 loop reads CATTGRHYGYTF. CDR3 DNA: TGTGCCACCACAGGGAGGCACTATGGCTACACCTTC.

The V call is TRBV28, the J call TRBJ1-1; D unclear. CDR1 and CDR2 from the germline V gene are MDHEN and SYDVKM. V lost 7 bases and J 1 base, leaving 13 bases between the germline ends. The CDR3 contains 14 residues. The CDR3 DNA reads TGTGCCAGCAAAAAACCGGGCGAGAACACTGAAGCTTTCTTT. As protein: CASKKPGENTEAFF.

The rearrangement links TRBV25-1 to TRBJ2-5; weak D call: TRBD1 (5 bases). V dropped 10 bases and J dropped 1 base, with 16 bases sitting between them. The CDR3 consists of 14 residues. Germline assignment: CDR1 MGHDK and CDR2 SYGVNS. The CDR3 nucleotides read TGTGCCACCGACAGCCCCCATCCCCAAGAGACCCAGTACTTC. This codes for CATDSPHPQETQYF.